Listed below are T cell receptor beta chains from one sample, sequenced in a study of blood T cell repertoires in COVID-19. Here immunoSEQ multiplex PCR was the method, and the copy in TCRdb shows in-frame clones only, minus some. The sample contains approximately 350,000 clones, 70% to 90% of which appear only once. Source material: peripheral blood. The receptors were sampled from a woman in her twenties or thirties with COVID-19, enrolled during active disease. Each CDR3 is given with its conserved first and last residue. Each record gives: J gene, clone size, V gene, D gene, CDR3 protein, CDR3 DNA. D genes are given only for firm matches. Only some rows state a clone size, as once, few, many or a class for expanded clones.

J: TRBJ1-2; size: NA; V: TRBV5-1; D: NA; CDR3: CASSLEAGERGYTF; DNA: TGCGCCAGCAGCTTGGAGGCGGGGGAGCGTGGCTACACCTTC
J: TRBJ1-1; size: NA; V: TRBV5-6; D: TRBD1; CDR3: CASSPDRDPGGNTEAFF; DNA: TGTGCCAGCAGCCCCGACAGGGACCCAGGGGGGAACACTGAAGCTTTCTTT
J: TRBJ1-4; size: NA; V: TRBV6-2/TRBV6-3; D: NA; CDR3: CASSSSSPWGREDEKLFF; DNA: NA
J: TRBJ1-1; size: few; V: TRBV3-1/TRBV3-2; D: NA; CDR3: CASSRASRTEAFF; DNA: TGTGCCAGCAGCCGGGCAAGCCGAACTGAAGCTTTCTTT
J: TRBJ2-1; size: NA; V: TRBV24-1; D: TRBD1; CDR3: CATSDIRQGTYYNEQFF; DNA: TGTGCCACCAGTGACATACGACAGGGCACGTACTACAATGAGCAGTTCTTC
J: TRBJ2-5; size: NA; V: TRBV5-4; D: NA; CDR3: CASSLQGIRETQYF; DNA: TGTGCCAGCAGCTTACAGGGTATAAGGGAGACCCAGTACTTC
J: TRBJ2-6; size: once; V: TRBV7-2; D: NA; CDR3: CASSTGGQGLSGANVLTF; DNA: TGTGCCAGCAGCACAGGTGGGCAGGGGCTTTCAGGGGCCAACGTCCTGACTTTC
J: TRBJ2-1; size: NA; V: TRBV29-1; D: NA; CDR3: CSATDFISVNEQFF; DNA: TGCAGCGCTACCGACTTCATCTCGGTCAATGAGCAGTTCTTC
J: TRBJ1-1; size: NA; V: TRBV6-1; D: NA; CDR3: CASSPRAVTEAFF; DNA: TGTGCCAGCAGCCCCAGGGCGGTTACTGAAGCTTTCTTT
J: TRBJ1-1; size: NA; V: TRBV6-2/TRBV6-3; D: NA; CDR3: CASSYVGGSTEAFF; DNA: TGTGCCAGCAGTTACGTAGGTGGGAGCACTGAAGCTTTCTTT
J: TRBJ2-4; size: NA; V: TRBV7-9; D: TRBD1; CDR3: CASSLGRRDSRNIQYF; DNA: TGTGCCAGCAGCTTAGGTCGAAGGGACAGCAGAAACATTCAGTACTTC
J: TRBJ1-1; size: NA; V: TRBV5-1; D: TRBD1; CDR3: CASSFRGRPVSDTEAFF; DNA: TGCGCCAGCAGCTTCAGGGGGCGCCCCGTTTCGGACACTGAAGCTTTCTTT
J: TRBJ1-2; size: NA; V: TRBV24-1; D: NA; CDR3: CATSDLSAGVHGYTF; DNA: TGTGCCACCAGTGATTTAAGTGCAGGGGTCCATGGCTACACCTTC
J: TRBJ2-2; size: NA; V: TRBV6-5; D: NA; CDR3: CASMGGRAGSGELFF; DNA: TGTGCCAGCATGGGGGGGCGGGCCGGTTCCGGGGAGCTGTTTTTT
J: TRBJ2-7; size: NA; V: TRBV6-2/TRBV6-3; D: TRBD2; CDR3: CASSYFGLAENEQYF; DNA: TGTGCCAGCAGTTACTTCGGACTAGCGGAGAACGAGCAGTACTTC